This T cell receptor (beta chain) was obtained from a study of control samples from healthy donors and cancer patients. The repertoire was sequenced with immunoSEQ multiplex PCR; TCRdb's copy has only in-frame clones and lacks some. The sample consists of about 180,000 clones, 85% to 90% of them appearing once. Sequencing was performed on blood. The TCR comes from a woman aged 45-60 years in good health.

DNA for the CDR3: TGTGCCAGCAGTGAAGGGGCCGGAGAGTTGAGCAATCAGCCCCAGCATTTT. It encodes CASSEGAGELSNQPQHF. The gene calls are TRBV6-1 and TRBJ1-5, with D unclear. The CDR3 is 17 amino acids. Per the germline V gene, CDR1 is MNHNS and CDR2 is SASEGT. Trimming removed 1 base at V and 1 base at J, with 14 bases between.